These 20 T cell receptor beta chains originate from one sample sequenced in a study of T cell responses to AZD1222 COVID-19 vaccine (dated by TCRdb to 2020 to 2022). Receptor libraries were prepared by the immunoSEQ multiplex PCR assay. Held by TCRdb, this immuneACCESS table contains in-frame sequences only and omits some clones. Under half of the omission traces to an unresolved V gene where checked; the cause of the rest is unknown. For this sample there are approximately 300,000 clones; almost 95% appear just once. The top ten hold 0.55% of the sample. This specimen's time point label, per the study, means: about 28 days (+/-7) after the second vaccine dose. The sample consisted of peripheral blood, taken 28 days after the second AZD1222 dose. These receptors all stem from an adult who received the AZD1222 COVID-19 vaccine.

This chain uses TRBV5-3 with TRBJ1-5; D gene ambiguous. TRBV5-3 is known as an ORF, though its function is uncertain. CDR3 length: 11 amino acids. Written as DNA, the CDR3 is TGTGCTTCAGGCCGGGGTCAGCCCCAGCATTTT. Translating it yields CASGRGQPQHF.

This clone occurred once. V gene TRBV27 combines with J gene TRBJ1-2, with TRBD1 as a possible D gene (5 bases). Germline V CDR1 and CDR2: MNHEY, SMNVEV (reference sequence). The CDR3 is 15 residues long. Trimming shortened V by 0 bases and J by 3 bases, and 11 bases separated the two germline ends. CDR3 coding DNA: TGTGCCAGCAGTTTATCGCCCGGGGGACACTATGGCTACACCTTC. It yields the protein CASSLSPGGHYGYTF.

The chain links TRBV28 to TRBJ1-6; tentatively, D is TRBD1 (5 bases). Germline assignment: CDR1 MDHEN and CDR2 SYDVKM. Trimming pared 6 bases from V and 10 bases from J, leaving 16 bases between. This CDR3 has 14 amino acids. The CDR3 coding sequence is TGTGCCAGCAGCTTGGACGGGGGTTGGTCACCCCTCCACTTT. Translated: CASSLDGGWSPLHF. The full variable domain, rest sourced from reference TRBV28 and TRBJ1-6, is DVKVTQSSRYLVKRTGEKVFLECVQDMDHENMFWYRQDPGLGLRLIYFSYDVKMKEKGDIPEGYSVSREKKERFSLILESASTNQTSMYLCASSLDGGWSPLHFGNGTRLTVT.

The V call is TRBV7-9, the J call TRBJ1-1; unclear D gene. With 5 bases removed from V and 3 bases from J, the gap between germline ends came to 7 bases. Germline CDR1 reads SEHNR; CDR2 reads FQNEAQ (reference sequence). There are 12 residues in the CDR3. In nucleotides, the CDR3 is TGTGCCAGCAGCCCGGATTACACTGAAGCTTTCTTT. Translated, it gives CASSPDYTEAFF.

The rearrangement uses TRBV28 and TRBJ2-7; D is possibly TRBD2 (6 bases). CDR3 size: 13 residues. V was pared by 4 bases and J by 5 bases, with 12 bases between. Germline CDR1 is MDHEN and CDR2 is SYDVKM. The CDR3 bases are TGTGCCAGCAGTTCCGGGGGACGGAACGAGCAGTACTTC. Translation gives CASSSGGRNEQYF.

The chain joins TRBV4-1 to TRBJ1-2; a weak D match, TRBD1 (5 bases). CDR1 is MGHRA and CDR2 is YSYEKL in the germline V gene. The V gene lost 1 base and the J gene lost 8 bases, with 17 bases spanning the gap. This CDR3 has 15 residues. The CDR3 region is CASSQAPGGRDGYTF. The CDR3 DNA sequence: TGCGCCAGCAGCCAAGCCCCGGGAGGGAGGGACGGCTACACCTTC.

V usage is TRBV6-4 and J usage is TRBJ2-7; D perhaps matches TRBD2 (5 bases). CDR3 length equals 14 residues. V gave up 7 bases and J gave up 0 bases, with 13 bases separating them. Germline assignment: CDR1 MRHNA and CDR2 SNTAGT. The CDR3 DNA sequence: TGTGCCAGCACATGGAGGAAGGGCTCCTACGAGCAGTACTTC. Translating it yields CASTWRKGSYEQYF.

This chain joins TRBV28 and TRBJ1-2; D call uncertain. Germline V gene data show CDR1 as MDHEN and CDR2 as SYDVKM. V gave up 3 bases and J gave up 4 bases, with 15 bases separating them. The CDR3 consists of 15 residues. The CDR3 reads CASSFRRGVGYGYTF. CDR3 bases: TGTGCCAGCAGTTTCAGGCGGGGAGTCGGCTATGGCTACACCTTC.

This sequence joins TRBV4-1 and TRBJ2-7; D ambiguous. CDR1 MGHRA and CDR2 YSYEKL come from the germline V gene. V shed 1 base and J shed 4 bases, with 14 bases lying between them. The length of the CDR3 is 15 residues. CDR3 bases: TGCGCCAGCAGCCAAGTCGCGCGGCAATCTTACGAGCAGTACTTC. This codes for CASSQVARQSYEQYF.

This chain uses TRBV6-5 with TRBJ1-6; a weak D match, TRBD1 (5 bases). Germline lookup yields CDR1 MNHEY and CDR2 SVGAGI. Trimming pared 8 bases from V and 8 bases from J, leaving 13 bases between. The CDR3 has 13 residues. The CDR3: CASEWGYDSPLHF. The DNA of the CDR3 is TGTGCCAGCGAGTGGGGGTACGATTCACCCCTCCACTTT.

This sequence joins TRBV5-1 and TRBJ1-1; TRBD1 might be the D (6 bases). Trimming took off 3 bases at V and 1 base at J, with 13 bases between the two ends. Germline lookup yields CDR1 SGHRS and CDR2 YFSETQ. CDR3 size: 15 residues. The CDR3 DNA is TGCGCCAGCAGCTCCTCCAGGGGAAGGAACACTGAAGCTTTCTTT. Its translation: CASSSSRGRNTEAFF.

The chain has TRBV4-2 and TRBJ1-4; 9 bases map to TRBD1. With V trimmed by 1 base and J by 7 bases, 13 bases remained unmatched. This CDR3 is 18 amino acids long. The V gene's germline CDR1 is LGHNA and CDR2 YNFKEQ. The CDR3 sequence is CASSQALPGQGSSEKLFF. The DNA for the CDR3 is TGTGCCAGCAGCCAAGCCCTCCCGGGACAGGGCTCGAGTGAAAAACTGTTTTTT.

The chain combines TRBV12-3 or TRBV12-4 with TRBJ1-2; 9 bases are shared with TRBD1. The length of the CDR3 is 13 residues. The V segment lost 5 bases and the J segment 8 bases; nucleotides outside the gene matches: 6. CDR3 protein: CASSPGQGLGYTF. The CDR3, as DNA: TGTGCCAGCAGTCCCGGACAGGGGCTGGGCTACACCTTC.

The V gene is TRBV28, the J gene TRBJ1-5; D gene ambiguous. V was trimmed by 6 bases and J by 4 bases, leaving 7 bases between them. This CDR3 contains 12 residues. In germline, CDR1 is MDHEN, CDR2 SYDVKM. The CDR3 sequence: CASSSLNQPQHF. CDR3 nucleotide sequence: TGTGCCAGCAGCTCCCTTAATCAGCCCCAGCATTTT.

Remarks on this clone: Other DNA sequences within the sample encode an identical CDR3. The chain recombines TRBV28 with TRBJ2-7; D is ambiguous. The CDR3 loop spans 11 amino acids. Trimming pared 6 bases from V and 4 bases from J, leaving 7 bases between. The germline gives CDR1 MDHEN, CDR2 SYDVKM. CDR3 sequence: CASSLGYEQYF. In DNA, the CDR3 is TGTGCCAGCAGCCTTGGTTACGAGCAGTACTTC.

This clone has a handful of counts. The chain combines TRBV7-8 with TRBJ2-2; the D gene could be TRBD1 or TRBD2 (5 bases each). This CDR3 spans 15 amino acids. V was trimmed by 5 bases and J by 1 base, leaving 11 bases between them. Germline CDR1 is SGHVS and CDR2 is FQNEAQ. The CDR3 protein is CASSPGRMNTGELFF. CDR3 sequence (DNA): TGTGCCAGCAGCCCGGGACGGATGAACACCGGGGAGCTGTTTTTT.

This chain connects TRBV29-1 to TRBJ2-1, with 10 bases aligning to TRBD2. Germline loops: CDR1 SQVTM, CDR2 ANQGSEA. The CDR3 runs to 15 residues. V was pared by 7 bases and J by 0 bases, with 6 bases of the junction left unmatched. CDR3 bases: TGCAGCGCCAGACTAGCGGGTAGCTCCTACAATGAGCAGTTCTTC. Encoded protein: CSARLAGSSYNEQFF.

V gene TRBV5-1 combines with J gene TRBJ2-1, with D tentatively TRBD1 or TRBD2 (5 bases each). This CDR3 is 14 amino acids long. The germline CDR1 and CDR2 sequences are SGHRS and YFSETQ. Trimming removed 0 bases from V and 10 bases from J, with 14 bases in between. The CDR3: CASSLEGSGTEQFF. CDR3 in DNA: TGCGCCAGCAGCTTGGAAGGGTCGGGGACCGAGCAGTTCTTC.

The rearrangement links TRBV12-5 to TRBJ2-7, with D tentatively TRBD2 (5 bases). The CDR3 is 12 residues long. Trimming removed 4 bases from V and 3 bases from J, with 7 bases in between. Germline CDR1 and CDR2: LGHNT and FRNRAP. Here the CDR3 DNA reads TGTGCTAGTGGTTCGGGGTTCTACGAGCAGTACTTC. It codes for CASGSGFYEQYF.

The gene calls are TRBV27 and TRBJ1-2, with D hard to call. The CDR3 consists of 15 residues. Trimming took off 6 bases at V and 3 bases at J, with 17 bases between the two ends. Germline lookup yields CDR1 MNHEY and CDR2 SMNVEV (reference sequence). The CDR3 nucleotides are TGTGCCAGCAGACCCCCTCAACGGGGTTACTATGGCTACACCTTC. This encodes CASRPPQRGYYGYTF.